The T cell receptor (beta chain) described here comes from a study of shared clonotypes between healthy human individuals. Study-wide results and caveats: Represented diversity (both genetic and exposure-history) was limited by the small number of donors.

TCRdb's copy holds only in-frame clones and misses some; the assay was immunoSEQ multiplex PCR. This table holds approximately 2,300,000 clones, about 90% found once. CDR1 is PRHDT, CDR2 FYEKMQ, per germline (reference sequence). CDR3 size: 16 residues. V lost 5 bases, J lost 0 bases, and 9 bases stayed unmatched. On this clone: The antigen is not known.

Input material: naive CD4+ T cells from PBMCs. Subset described: CD45RA+ positively selected. The clonotype was recovered from a man aged 18 to 29 in good health. Some clones in this sample may be carry-over from other donors' samples. The chain carries TRBV13 and TRBJ2-5, with 7 positions matching TRBD2. The CDR3 sequence is CASSRRETLYQETQYF. The DNA of the CDR3 is TGTGCCAGCAGCCGGCGGGAGACGTTGTACCAAGAGACCCAGTACTTC.